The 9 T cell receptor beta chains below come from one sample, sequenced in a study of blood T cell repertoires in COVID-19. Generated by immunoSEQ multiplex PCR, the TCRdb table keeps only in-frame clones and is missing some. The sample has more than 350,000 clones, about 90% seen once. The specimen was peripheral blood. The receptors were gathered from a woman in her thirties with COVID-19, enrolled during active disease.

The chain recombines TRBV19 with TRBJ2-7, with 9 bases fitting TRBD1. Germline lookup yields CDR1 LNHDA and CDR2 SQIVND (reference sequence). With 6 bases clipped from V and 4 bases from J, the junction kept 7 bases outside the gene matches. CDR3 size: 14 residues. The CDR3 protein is CASSKSGQGYEQYF. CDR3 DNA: TGTGCCAGTAGCAAATCGGGACAGGGTTACGAGCAGTACTTC.

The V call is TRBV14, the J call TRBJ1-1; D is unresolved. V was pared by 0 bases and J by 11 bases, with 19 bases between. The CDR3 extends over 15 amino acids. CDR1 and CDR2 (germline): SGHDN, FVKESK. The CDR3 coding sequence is TGTGCCAGCAGCCAAGAATTTCAGGCCCCGGCTGGGGCTTTCTTT. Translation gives CASSQEFQAPAGAFF.

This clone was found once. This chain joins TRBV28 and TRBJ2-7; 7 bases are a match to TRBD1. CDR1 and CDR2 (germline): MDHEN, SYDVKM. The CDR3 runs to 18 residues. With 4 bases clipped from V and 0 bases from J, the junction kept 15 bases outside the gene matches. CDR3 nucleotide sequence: TGTGCCAGCAGTTATACTGAAAGCTGGGACAGTTCCTCCTACGAGCAGTACTTC. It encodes CASSYTESWDSSSYEQYF.

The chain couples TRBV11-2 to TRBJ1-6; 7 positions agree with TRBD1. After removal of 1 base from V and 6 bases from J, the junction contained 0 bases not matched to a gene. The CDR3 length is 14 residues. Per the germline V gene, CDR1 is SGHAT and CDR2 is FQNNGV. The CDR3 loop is CASSLAGGNSPLHF. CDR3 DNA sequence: TGTGCCAGCAGCTTAGCAGGGGGTAATTCACCCCTCCACTTT.

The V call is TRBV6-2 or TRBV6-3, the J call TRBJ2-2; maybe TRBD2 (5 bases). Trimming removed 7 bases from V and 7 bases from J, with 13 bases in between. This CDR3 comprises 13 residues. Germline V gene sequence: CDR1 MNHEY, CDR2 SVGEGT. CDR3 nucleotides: TGTGCCAGCACCCCTCCGGGGAGCGGGGAGCTGTTTTTT. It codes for CASTPPGSGELFF.

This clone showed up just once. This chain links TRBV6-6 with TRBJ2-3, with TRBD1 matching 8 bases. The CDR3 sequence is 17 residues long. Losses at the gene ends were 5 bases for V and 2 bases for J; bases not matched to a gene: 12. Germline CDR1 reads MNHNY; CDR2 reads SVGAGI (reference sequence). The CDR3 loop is CASSLTGGNVDTDTQYF. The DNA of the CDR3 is TGTGCCAGCAGTCTCACAGGGGGAAATGTGGACACAGATACGCAGTATTTT.

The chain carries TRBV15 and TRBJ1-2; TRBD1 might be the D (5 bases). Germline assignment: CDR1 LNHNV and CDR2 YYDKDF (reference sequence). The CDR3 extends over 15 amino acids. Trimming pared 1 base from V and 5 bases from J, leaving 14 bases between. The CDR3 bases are TGTGCCACCAGCAGAGCGAGGGGCGCGGGGTATGGCTACACCTTC. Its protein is CATSRARGAGYGYTF. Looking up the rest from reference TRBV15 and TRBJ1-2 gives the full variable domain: DAMVIQNPRYQVTQFGKPVTLSCSQTLNHNVMYWYQQKSSQAPKLLFHYYDKDFNNEADTPDNFQSRRPNTSFCFLDIRSPGLGDTAMYLCATSRARGAGYGYTFGSGTRLTVV.

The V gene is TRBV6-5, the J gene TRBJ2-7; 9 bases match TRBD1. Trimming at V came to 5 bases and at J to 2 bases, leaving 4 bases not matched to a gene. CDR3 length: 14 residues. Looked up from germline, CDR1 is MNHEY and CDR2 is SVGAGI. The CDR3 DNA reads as TGTGCCAGCAGTCCGGGACAGGGTACCTACGAGCAGTACTTC. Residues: CASSPGQGTYEQYF.

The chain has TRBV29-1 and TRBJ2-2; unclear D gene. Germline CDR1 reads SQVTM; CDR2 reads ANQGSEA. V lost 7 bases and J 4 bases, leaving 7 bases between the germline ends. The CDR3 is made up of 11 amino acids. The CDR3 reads CSGGSTGELFF. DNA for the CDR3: TGCAGCGGGGGTAGCACCGGGGAGCTGTTTTTT.